The 2 T cell receptor beta chains given below trace back to one sample, sequenced in a study of a mutant IDH1 vaccine in newly diagnosed glioma. Time point: week 35, safety follow-up. What each vaccine dose contained was 300 ug of mutant IDH1 20-mer peptide, accompanied by topical imiquimod. Their antigen targets remain unknown. The table came from immunoSEQ multiplex PCR; TCRdb's copy has only in-frame clones and leaves some out. The table shows about 54,000 clones, with under 90% occurring only once. The source was PBMCs, collected from a glioma patient whose treatment included an IDH1 peptide vaccine. The receptors come from a woman younger than 35 with glioma.

This sequence joins TRBV5-6 and TRBJ1-1; D is ambiguous. The length of the CDR3 is 12 residues. V lost 0 bases and J lost 6, with 6 bases in between. Germline CDR1 is SGHDT and CDR2 is YYEEEE. CDR3 protein: CASSLGEAEAFF. CDR3 DNA: TGTGCCAGCAGCTTGGGAGAAGCTGAAGCTTTCTTT.

The rearrangement links TRBV7-2 to TRBJ2-1; D tentatively reads TRBD1 or TRBD2 (6 bases each). Germline CDR1 SGHTA, CDR2 FQGNSA. The germline V and J ends were trimmed by 0 bases and 7 bases, with 13 bases remaining between them. The CDR3 spans 15 residues. The CDR3 here is CASSLAGGPANEQFF. The CDR3 nucleotides are TGTGCCAGCAGCTTAGCTGGGGGGCCTGCGAATGAGCAGTTCTTC.